This T cell receptor beta chain was sequenced in a study of T cell therapy after organ transplantation. In the study overall: 20 to 29 weeks after therapy completion, long-term post-therapy blood was collected.

Some clones are missing from TCRdb's copy, which holds only in-frame ones; the method was immunoSEQ multiplex PCR. The data show over a thousand clones, 55% to 75% seen once. In the case of this clone: As yet, its antigen is unknown.

The time point was: 20-29 weeks after completion of therapy. This CDR3 is built from 15 residues. Per the germline V gene, CDR1 is SGHVS and CDR2 is FNYEAQ. Trimming cost V 5 bases and J 1 base, with 15 bases left between them. The sample in question was CD8+ T cells from blood, obtained after autologous CMV-specific T cell therapy. The V call is TRBV7-6, the J call TRBJ2-7; the D gene is possibly TRBD1 (6 bases). The receptor comes from a human patient who had received a solid organ transplant and had CMV disease. T cells may partly derive from the graft donor. The chain's CDR3 is CASSPSSQGSYEQYF. CDR3 sequence (DNA): TGTGCCAGCAGCCCCTCCTCCCAGGGGTCCTACGAGCAGTACTTC.